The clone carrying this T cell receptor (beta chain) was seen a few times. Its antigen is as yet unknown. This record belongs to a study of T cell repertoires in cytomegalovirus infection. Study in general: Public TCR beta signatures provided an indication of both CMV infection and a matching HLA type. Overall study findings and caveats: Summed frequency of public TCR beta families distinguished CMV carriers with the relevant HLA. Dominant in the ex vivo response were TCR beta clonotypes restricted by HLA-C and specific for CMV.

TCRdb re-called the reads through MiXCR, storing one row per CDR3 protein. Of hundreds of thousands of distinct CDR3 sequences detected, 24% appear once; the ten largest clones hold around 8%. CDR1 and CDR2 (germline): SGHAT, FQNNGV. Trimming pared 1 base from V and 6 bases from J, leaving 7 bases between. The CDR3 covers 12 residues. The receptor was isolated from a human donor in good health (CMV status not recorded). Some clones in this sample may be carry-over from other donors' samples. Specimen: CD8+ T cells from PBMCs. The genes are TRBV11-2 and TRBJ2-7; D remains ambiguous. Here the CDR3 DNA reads TGTGCCAGCAGCTTAGGAGCGAGCGAGCAGTACTTC. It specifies CASSLGASEQYF.